A single sample gave rise to the 11 T cell receptor beta chains below, sequenced in a study of cytomegalovirus exposure and HLA in healthy donors. With 60 Vbeta and 13 Jbeta primers, the PCR was carried out. TCRdb keeps only in-frame clones here, not all; method: immunoSEQ multiplex PCR. The top ten hold 2.3% of the sample, which has about 150,000 clones, around 86% seen once. Sequenced material: PBMCs. The origin of the receptors is a male donor in good health and CMV-seronegative.

This chain joins TRBV18 and TRBJ1-2, with 7 positions matching TRBD1. The CDR3 extends over 14 amino acids. With V trimmed by 3 bases and J by 3 bases, 4 bases remained unmatched. Per the germline V gene, CDR1 is KGHSH and CDR2 is LQKENI. The CDR3 spells CASSPETGYYGYTF. The CDR3, as DNA: TGTGCCAGCTCACCGGAGACAGGGTACTATGGCTACACCTTC.

The chain couples TRBV9 to TRBJ1-1, with D tentatively TRBD1 (5 bases). The CDR3 is made up of 13 amino acids. V lost 0 bases to trimming and J lost 7 bases, with 10 bases between them. Germline CDR1 and CDR2: SGDLS and YYNGEE. Written as DNA, the CDR3 is TGTGCCAGCAGCGTAGCCCTAAGGGGTGAAGCTTTCTTT. Translating gives CASSVALRGEAFF.

The rearrangement uses TRBV7-9 and TRBJ2-7; 7 bases are a match to TRBD1. V lost 4 bases, J lost 3 bases, and 9 bases stayed unmatched. Germline-derived CDR1 and CDR2 are SEHNR and FQNEAQ (reference sequence). The CDR3 runs 15 residues. The CDR3 sequence is CASSSQGQPHYEQYF. The CDR3 region has the DNA TGTGCCAGCAGCTCGCAGGGACAGCCACACTACGAGCAGTACTTC.

The V gene is TRBV27, the J gene TRBJ1-6; D perhaps matches TRBD1 (6 bases). CDR1 and CDR2 (germline): MNHEY, SMNVEV (reference sequence). V lost 3 bases and J 8 bases, leaving 14 bases between the germline ends. The CDR3 has 15 amino acids. The CDR3 loop reads CASSFLSTGDSPLHF. CDR3 in DNA: TGTGCCAGCAGTTTCTTGTCGACAGGTGATTCACCCCTCCACTTT.

The chain is built from TRBV7-6 and TRBJ2-3; 7 bases fit TRBD2. Germline-derived CDR1 and CDR2 are SGHVS and FNYEAQ. This CDR3 is 13 amino acids long. The junction had 5 bases not matched to a gene; V was cut back by 5 bases and J by 6 bases. As DNA, the CDR3 is TGTGCCAGCAGCCCCGGGACTATTGATACGCAGTATTTT. Translating it yields CASSPGTIDTQYF.

In DNA, the CDR3 is TGTGCCAGTAGTTCCCAGCCGGGACAGGGTTACTACGAGCAGTACTTC. As protein: CASSSQPGQGYYEQYF. J is TRBJ2-7 and V is TRBV19; 9 bases are a match to TRBD1. This CDR3 has 16 residues. The germline V gene has CDR1 LNHDA and CDR2 SQIVND (reference sequence). Trimming removed 5 bases from V and 3 bases from J; junction bases left unmatched: 11.

This rearrangement joins TRBV7-9 to TRBJ1-4; D not certain. Germline V lookup: CDR1 SEHNR, CDR2 FQNEAQ (reference sequence). The CDR3 consists of 12 residues. Trimming cost V 10 bases and J 5 bases, with 11 bases left between them. CDR3 in amino acids: CAIRGVNEKLFF. The CDR3 DNA follows: TGTGCCATTCGGGGTGTAAATGAAAAACTGTTTTTT.

The CDR3 loop reads CASSSWTGDSPLHF. The CDR3 nucleotides read TGTGCCAGCAGTTCATGGACAGGGGACTCACCCCTCCACTTT. The chain is built from TRBV6-1 and TRBJ1-6; TRBD1 matches 9 bases. Germline V gene lookup returns CDR1 MNHNS and CDR2 SASEGT. This CDR3 is 14 amino acids long. The J segment lost 10 bases and the V segment lost 5 bases, leaving 6 bases of the junction unmatched.

This clone has a handful of counts. The V and J genes are TRBV7-9 and TRBJ1-1; TRBD1 aligns across 7 bases. After removal of 3 bases from V and 0 bases from J, the junction contained 4 bases not matched to a gene. This CDR3 has 15 residues. Germline CDR1 is SEHNR and CDR2 is FQNEAQ (reference sequence). The CDR3: CASSFLQGMNTEAFF. The CDR3 bases are TGTGCCAGCAGCTTTTTACAGGGGATGAACACTGAAGCTTTCTTT.

This clone was seen only once. V and J are TRBV29-1 and TRBJ1-1; D call uncertain. V lost 5 bases, J lost 0 bases, and 10 bases lay in between. The V gene's germline CDR1 is SQVTM and CDR2 ANQGSEA. This CDR3 is 13 amino acids long. CDR3 DNA sequence: TGCAGCGTTAATGGGCTCATGAACACTGAAGCTTTCTTT. Encoded protein: CSVNGLMNTEAFF.

V gene TRBV7-6 combines with J gene TRBJ1-2, with 8 bases lining up with TRBD1. V trimming: 5 bases; J trimming: 6 bases; junction bases outside the gene matches: 11. From germline, CDR1 is SGHVS and CDR2 FNYEAQ. This CDR3 has 15 amino acids. The CDR3 region is CASSPGRTGFDGYTF. Here the CDR3 DNA reads TGTGCCAGCAGCCCAGGACGGACAGGGTTTGATGGCTACACCTTC.